This TCR beta chain was sequenced for a study of OX40 agonist ivuxolimab in advanced cancers. Describing the broader study: Ivuxolimab was a fully human IgG2 agonistic monoclonal antibody targeting the costimulatory receptor OX40 (CD134). Prior anti-PD-1, anti-PD-L1 or anti-CTLA-4 therapy was permitted, and approximately 42% of dose-escalation patients had received checkpoint inhibitors. Of the 50 to 55 dose-escalation patients, hepatocellular carcinoma was present in some 19, melanoma in approximately 15, renal cell carcinoma in 9 and head and neck cancer in 9. Three dose-escalation patients achieved partial responses, one with hepatocellular carcinoma and two with cutaneous melanoma. The paper describes the monotherapy dose-escalation part (N ≈ 50 patients) of the phase I trial of ivuxolimab. Intravenous ivuxolimab was administered to patients every 2 weeks at six dose levels: 0.01, 0.1, 0.3, 1.5, 3 and 10 mg/kg. The dose-escalation cohort was over 70% male with a mean age of about 60 years, ranging from about 20 to 85. Peripheral TCRbeta sequencing aimed to test whether ivuxolimab altered TCR sequence diversity and caused clonal T-cell expansion. Summary of the overall study and its limitations: Low levels of normalized T-cell clonal expansion were also seen in some nonresponding patients. Partial responders in the 0.1-3.0 mg/kg groups had among the lowest normalized peripheral clonal expansion, especially among CD8+ T cells. On average, CD8+ T cells showed more expanded clones than CD4+ T cells after ivuxolimab. At doses of 0.1 to 3.0 mg/kg, clonal expansion of both CD4+ and CD8+ blood T cells was observed from baseline to week 6. Antigen specificity was not determined for the clonally expanded peripheral T cells.

Genomic DNA was extracted from sorted cells for sequencing of the TCRbeta CDR3 region. The immunoSEQ Assay was used to sequence the TCRbeta CDR3 regions. TCRdb carries this immuneACCESS record with in-frame sequences only. Its versions omit some clonotypes, under half of them owing to an unresolved V gene in the studies checked, with the rest unexplained. Present in this sample are 20,000 to 25,000 clones, roughly 91% of which were seen just once. Of the sample, about 10% is held by the ten largest clones. The CDR3 covers 15 residues, taking in both the cysteine and the phenylalanine. Of all the DNA, just the CDR3 is kept, 45 bases in frame from base 1. Relative to germline, V is 1 base shorter and J is 2 bases shorter, with 12 bases between their ends. CDR1 and CDR2, looked up from the germline V gene, are SGHDT and YYEEEE. Turning to this clone: There is no known antigen for this receptor. Base qualities are missing; no much larger clone stands one base away.

Patients with autoimmune disease history or receiving systemic immunosuppression were excluded from the trial. In every dose cohort, peripheral blood was drawn for TCR sequencing at baseline, cycle 4 day 1, and cycle 7 day 1. The samples were taken from a phase I, first-in-human, multicenter, open-label dose-escalation trial of ivuxolimab. The trial enrolled adults with locally advanced or metastatic head and neck squamous cell, hepatocellular, melanoma or renal cell carcinoma. Before TCR sequencing, CD4+ T cells and CD8+ T cells were sorted from peripheral blood as separate populations. The sample was CD4+ or CD8+ T cells sorted from blood, taken in a trial of the OX40 agonist ivuxolimab. The rearrangement joined TRBV5-6 to TRBJ1-2; TRBD1 is a possible D gene, resting on 6 matching bases. The origin of this receptor is an adult with an advanced solid tumor such as melanoma, head and neck, liver or kidney cancer. The sequenced DNA: TGTGCCAGCAGCTTGAGGGCAGGGACAAACTATGGCTACACCTTC. Its protein is CASSLRAGTNYGYTF.